This T cell receptor (beta chain) derives from a study of cytomegalovirus exposure and HLA in healthy donors. Germline V gene sequence: CDR1 SGHAT, CDR2 FQNNGV. Unmatched junction bases numbered 18, after V lost 2 bases and J lost 7 bases. CDR3 length equals 18 residues. As to this clone: Its antigen remains unknown.

Study results and caveats: The HLA-A and HLA-B alleles of most subjects were reportedly predicted accurately from TCR beta sequences.

PCR involved 60 Vbeta and 13 Jbeta primers. The data were produced by immunoSEQ multiplex PCR, yet TCRdb's version contains in-frame clones alone and is incomplete. The sample contains over 150,000 clones, roughly 78% of which appear only once. The source of this sequence is a woman in her fifties or sixties in good health and CMV-seropositive. The V call is TRBV11-2, the J call TRBJ2-5; 8 positions agree with TRBD2. The sample comprised PBMCs. In DNA, the CDR3 is TGTGCCAGCAGCTTAAGGACGGGGGGGACCCGAGGTCGAGGGACCCAGTACTTC. Its protein product is CASSLRTGGTRGRGTQYF.